One sample yielded the 25 T cell receptor delta chains listed below, sequenced in a study of gamma-delta T cells after stem cell transplantation. TCRdb used CATT to re-call clones from the RT-PCR reads. Here the sample spans nearly 8,000 delta-chain clones, 13% to 15% being singletons. Source material: gamma-delta T cells. The receptors were sampled from a human donor. It is not recorded whose cells these are; they may come from a transplant donor.

This rearrangement joins TRDV1 to TRDJ1; 7 nucleotides match TRDD3. Germline CDR1 is TSWWSYY and CDR2 is QGS. The ends lost 0 bases at V and 4 bases at J; junction bases unmatched: 23. There are 21 residues in the CDR3. The CDR3 here is CALGELYHLLSVWGLGDKLIF. CDR3 DNA sequence: TGTGCTCTTGGGGAACTTTACCACCTACTGTCGGTCTGGGGGTTGGGCGATAAACTCATCTTT.

By proportion, this clone is medium-sized. The V and J genes are TRDV1 and TRDJ1, with 9 positions matching TRDD3. Germline values: CDR1 TSWWSYY, CDR2 QGS. This CDR3 is 21 amino acids long. After removal of 2 bases from V and 0 bases from J, the junction contained 19 bases not matched to a gene. CDR3 in DNA: TGTGCTCTTGGGGAAGAGAGCGGTACTGGGGGAACATTGGGGTACACCGATAAACTCATCTTT. Translated, it gives CALGEESGTGGTLGYTDKLIF.

This clone was observed at least ten times. The CDR3 is CAASARSTGGYGEGGDTDKLIF. The CDR3 DNA is TGTGCAGCAAGCGCGAGGAGTACTGGGGGATACGGAGAGGGCGGGGACACCGATAAACTCATCTTT. The genes are TRAV29/DV5 and TRDJ1, with 13 bases aligning to TRDD3. J was trimmed by 0 bases and V by 0 bases; bases with no gene match: 20. Looked up from germline, CDR1 is NSMFDY and CDR2 is ISSIKDK. This CDR3 contains 22 residues.

A remark on this clone: A read error likely explains this, since a far larger clone differs by one base. CDR3 coding DNA: TGTGCCATATCGAGAGTCTACTGGGGGATACCGGCGACAGCACAACTCTTCTTT. Protein product: CAISRVYWGIPATAQLFF. This sequence joins TRDV2 and TRDJ2, with 12 bases aligning to TRDD3. The CDR3 consists of 18 residues. The J segment lost 4 bases and the V segment lost 9 bases, leaving 17 bases of the junction unmatched. CDR1 and CDR2 (germline): GEAIGNYY, EKD.

Relative to its sample, this clone is medium-sized. V usage is TRDV2 and J usage is TRDJ1; TRDD3 aligns across 8 bases. Germline V gene sequence: CDR1 GEAIGNYY, CDR2 EKD. CDR3 length: 16 residues. J gave up 3 bases and V 3 bases, and 11 bases lay outside the gene matches. The CDR3 is CACDVLGVQEADKLIF. As DNA, the CDR3 is TGTGCCTGTGACGTACTGGGGGTCCAGGAGGCCGATAAACTCATCTTT.

In its sample, this clone is medium-sized. This rearrangement joins TRDV2 to TRDJ3, with D possibly being TRDD3 (6 bases). V lost 2 bases and J 0 bases, leaving 13 bases between the germline ends. This CDR3 is built from 18 residues. Germline V gene lookup returns CDR1 GEAIGNYY and CDR2 EKD. CDR3 loop: CACDIAGGRSWDTRQMFF. The CDR3 DNA follows: TGTGCCTGTGACATAGCAGGGGGACGCTCCTGGGACACCCGACAGATGTTTTTC.

The chain links TRDV1 to TRDJ1; TRDD3 aligns across 8 bases. The CDR3 has 22 amino acids. Losses at the gene ends were 2 bases for V and 1 base for J; bases not matched to a gene: 24. The germline V gene encodes CDR1 TSWWSYY and CDR2 QGS. CDR3 protein: CALGENLTDDWGLPRPTDKLIF. Here the CDR3 DNA reads TGTGCTCTTGGGGAAAACCTGACTGACGACTGGGGGCTCCCCCGTCCCACCGATAAACTCATCTTT.

This chain joins TRDV1 and TRDJ1; 9 positions agree with TRDD2. Trimming took 1 base from V and 4 from J; bases not matched to a gene: 22. CDR1 TSWWSYY and CDR2 QGS come from the germline V gene. The CDR3 totals 21 residues. CDR3 amino acids: CALGEPPTPSYDLLYNDKLIF. In DNA form, the CDR3 reads TGTGCTCTTGGGGAACCCCCTACGCCTTCCTACGACCTACTGTACAACGATAAACTCATCTTT.

Details on this clone: This may come from a read error, since a much larger clone is one base off. This chain joins TRDV2 and TRDJ1, with TRDD3 matching 13 bases. Trimming removed 5 bases from V and 4 bases from J; junction bases left unmatched: 21. CDR3 length equals 20 residues. From germline, CDR1 is GEAIGNYY and CDR2 EKD. Here the CDR3 DNA reads TGTGCCTGTGCCCGGACCTCACGGCTGTACTGGGGGATACGGCTCGATAAACTCATCTTT. It translates to CACARTSRLYWGIRLDKLIF.

This clone was seen only a few times. This same CDR3 is encoded by further DNA sequences in the sample. The chain recombines TRDV1 with TRDJ1; 8 bases agree with TRDD3. Germline V gives CDR1 TSWWSYY, CDR2 QGS. J gave up 0 bases and V 3 bases, and 6 bases lay outside the gene matches. The CDR3 spans 16 residues. The CDR3 bases are TGTGCTCTTGGGGAGGGAGGACTGGGGGACACCGATAAACTCATCTTT. Residues: CALGEGGLGDTDKLIF.

This clone is deemed medium-sized (0.01 to 0.1%). This rearrangement joins TRDV1 to TRDJ1; D not certain. Germline CDR1 TSWWSYY, CDR2 QGS. The CDR3 runs to 15 residues. The V end lost 3 bases, the J end lost 7 bases, and 18 bases lay between the germline ends. The CDR3 DNA sequence: TGTGCTCTTGGGGACCACTTCGCCCGTAGGGTTAAACTCATCTTT. This codes for CALGDHFARRVKLIF.

This clone has more than one count but fewer than ten. A much larger clone lies a single base off, so this may be a read error. The chain has TRDV2 and TRDJ1; 9 nucleotides agree with TRDD3. The CDR3 has 14 amino acids. The junction had 2 bases not matched to a gene; V was cut back by 0 bases and J by 4 bases. The germline V gene encodes CDR1 GEAIGNYY and CDR2 EKD. CDR3: CACDTWGICDKLIF. Here the CDR3 DNA reads TGTGCCTGTGACACCTGGGGGATATGCGATAAACTCATCTTT.

Points on this clone: A far larger clone is one nucleotide away, so this likely arose from a read error. The sample contains more than one DNA sequence encoding this CDR3. V is TRDV2 and J is TRDJ1; 9 bases are shared with TRDD3. The V gene end was trimmed by 6 bases and the J gene end by 2 bases; junction bases not matched to a gene: 24. The CDR3 has 20 amino acids. The germline V gene has CDR1 GEAIGNYY and CDR2 EKD. In DNA, the CDR3 is TGTGCCTGTTTAGCGAACAGGGGGATACTTTACACAACGCCGACCGATAAACTCATCTTT. Translated: CACLANRGILYTTPTDKLIF.

This clone was seen a handful of times. A much larger clone differs from this one at a single base, so this may be a read error. The chain joins TRDV2 to TRDJ1; D not resolved. The germline gives CDR1 GEAIGNYY, CDR2 EKD. CDR3 length equals 14 residues. V was shortened by 3 bases and J by 0 bases, with 10 bases between the two germline ends. The CDR3 loop reads CACDWITNTDKLIF. DNA of the CDR3: TGTGCCTGTGACTGGATTACGAACACCGATAAACTCATCTTT.

A word on this clone: This sequence may be a read error, since a much larger clone differs from it by one base. Different DNA sequences within this sample yield the same CDR3. The chain joins TRDV1 to TRDJ1; TRDD3 aligns across 10 bases. V shed 5 bases and J 0 bases; nucleotides not matched to a gene: 9. Germline V lookup: CDR1 TSWWSYY, CDR2 QGS. This CDR3 contains 17 residues. The CDR3 sequence is CALGRYYWGIYTDKLIF. For the CDR3, the DNA is TGTGCTCTTGGGCGCTACTACTGGGGGATTTACACCGATAAACTCATCTTT.

Remarks on this clone: Being one base from a much bigger clone, this may be a read error. The chain carries TRDV2 and TRDJ1, with D possibly being TRDD3 (5 bases). The germline V and J ends were trimmed by 1 base and 2 bases, with 31 bases remaining between them. CDR1 and CDR2 (germline): GEAIGNYY, EKD. The CDR3 covers 21 residues. The CDR3 DNA reads TGTGCCTGTGACACGTTAGCGAGGGACTCCGGGGGCCAAGGAGGTACCGATAAACTCATCTTT. It is translated as CACDTLARDSGGQGGTDKLIF.

The CDR3 DNA sequence: TGTGCCTTCGCCTCGTACTGGGGGATACGCGATGTATTGACAGCACAACTCTTCTTT. Its protein is CAFASYWGIRDVLTAQLFF. V is TRDV3 and J is TRDJ2; 13 bases match TRDD3. Germline V gives CDR1 TVYSNPD, CDR2 GDNSRS (reference sequence). Trimming at V came to 3 bases and at J to 2 bases, leaving 15 bases not matched to a gene. There are 19 residues in the CDR3.

This chain links TRDV2 with TRDJ1; 9 bases are shared with TRDD3. The germline V gene has CDR1 GEAIGNYY and CDR2 EKD. V shed 1 base, J shed 3 bases, and the junction held 20 bases outside the gene matches. The CDR3 totals 20 residues. The chain's CDR3 is CACDTRRQTFWGMWADKLIF. CDR3 nucleotide sequence: TGTGCCTGTGACACGCGACGCCAAACTTTCTGGGGGATGTGGGCCGATAAACTCATCTTT.

This clone has a handful of counts. Different DNA sequences within this sample yield the same CDR3. The genes are TRDV1 and TRDJ1; D unclear. This CDR3 is 14 amino acids long. Germline V gives CDR1 TSWWSYY, CDR2 QGS. V lost 1 base and J lost 5, with 11 bases in between. CDR3 protein: CALGEPSYPDKLIF. In nucleotides, the CDR3 is TGTGCTCTTGGGGAACCATCGTACCCTGATAAACTCATCTTT.

As for this clone: This sequence may be a read error, since a much larger clone differs from it by one base. This chain connects TRDV1 to TRDJ1; TRDD3 is a possible D gene (6 bases). The J call may be in error: the DNA end matches TRDJ2 better. This CDR3 is built from 19 residues. Germline-derived CDR1 and CDR2 are TSWWSYY and QGS. The CDR3 DNA is TGTGCTCTTGGGGAACGCCTAGGGTGGTGGATACTTTCGACAGCACAACTCTTCTTT. Translation: CALGERLGWWILSTAQLFF.

This clone has only a few counts. One end of the junction varies from germline; a read error may be responsible. The V gene is TRDV2, the J gene TRDJ3, with 9 bases that match TRDD3. Germline values: CDR1 GEAIGNYY, CDR2 EKD. The CDR3 has 19 residues. CDR3 protein: CACDILGDPSSRDTRQMFF. The CDR3 DNA is TGTGCCTGTGACATACTGGGGGACCCCAGCTCCCGGGACACCCGACAGATGTTTTTC.

CDR3 region: CALGEQPTLGDLTWDTRQMFF. The CDR3 DNA follows: TGTGCTCTTGGGGAACAACCTACCCTGGGGGACCTTACCTGGGACACCCGACAGATGTTTTTC. The chain is built from TRDV1 and TRDJ3; 8 bases map to TRDD3. Germline lookup yields CDR1 TSWWSYY and CDR2 QGS. The CDR3 contains 21 residues. V lost 1 base to trimming and J lost 2 bases; unmatched junction nucleotides: 13.

With respect to this clone: A read error may be the cause here, since a much bigger clone is one base away. V gene TRDV3 combines with J gene TRDJ1; TRDD3 agrees at 10 bases. Losses at the gene ends were 2 bases for V and 2 bases for J; bases not matched to a gene: 17. The germline CDR1 and CDR2 sequences are TVYSNPD and GDNSRS (reference sequence). The CDR3 covers 18 residues. The CDR3, as DNA: TGTGCCTTTGGGCCCGCGGGACTGGGGGATCGGTGGACCGATAAACTCATCTTT. Amino acid sequence: CAFGPAGLGDRWTDKLIF.

By proportion, this clone is medium-sized. Additional DNA sequences in this sample encode the identical CDR3. The chain couples TRDV2 to TRDJ3, with TRDD3 matching 11 bases. There are 24 residues in the CDR3. V shed 1 base, J shed 1 base, and the junction held 20 bases outside the gene matches. CDR1 and CDR2 (germline): GEAIGNYY, EKD. The CDR3 loop reads CACDTEGLPTPLGDRSWDTRQMFF. The DNA for the CDR3 is TGTGCCTGTGACACAGAAGGGCTTCCTACCCCACTGGGGGATAGATCCTGGGACACCCGACAGATGTTTTTC.

J is TRDJ1 and V is TRDV1; D possibly corresponds to TRDD2 (6 bases). Per germline, CDR1 TSWWSYY and CDR2 QGS. This CDR3 spans 22 amino acids. Trimming left V 4 bases short and J 0 bases short, with 33 bases between. CDR3 sequence (DNA): TGTGCTCTTGGGGTCACGATCTTCCTCAAGCCTGGAAGTGCTTATTACACCGATAAACTCATCTTT. This translates into CALGVTIFLKPGSAYYTDKLIF.